This T cell receptor beta chain was captured by sequencing in a study of Graves' ophthalmopathy and Graves' hyperthyroidism. Beta-chain TCR CDR3 regions were amplified from RNA transcripts. Investigators did first-round RT-PCR with HTBI primers, then second-round multiplex PCR. MiXCR was run by TCRdb on the multiplex PCR reads, yielding one entry per CDR3 protein. The sample holds around 36,000 distinct CDR3 sequences, about 50% seen once. Germline V gene lookup returns CDR1 SNHLY and CDR2 FYNNEI. CDR3 length: 14 amino acids. Germline trimming cut 4 bases from V and 3 bases from J; bases unmatched to any gene: 3.

The sample consisted of peripheral blood. The V call is TRBV2, the J call TRBJ1-5, with 7 bases aligning to TRBD1. The receptor's source is an adult woman with stable Graves' hyperthyroidism. The CDR3 loop reads CASSATGANQPQHF. The CDR3 bases are TGTGCCAGCAGTGCAACAGGGGCCAATCAGCCCCAGCATTTT.